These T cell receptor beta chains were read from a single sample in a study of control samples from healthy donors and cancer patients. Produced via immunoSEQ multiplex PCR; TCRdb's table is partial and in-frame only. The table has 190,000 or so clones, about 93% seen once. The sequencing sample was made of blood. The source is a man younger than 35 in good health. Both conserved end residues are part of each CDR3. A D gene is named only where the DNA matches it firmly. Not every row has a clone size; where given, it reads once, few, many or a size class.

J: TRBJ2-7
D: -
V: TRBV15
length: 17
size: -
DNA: TGTGCCACCAGCAGAGCCCCACCGACACTAGCCGTCTACGAGCAGTACTTC
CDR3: CATSRAPPTLAVYEQYF

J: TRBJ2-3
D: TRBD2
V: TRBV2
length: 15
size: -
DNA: TGTGCCAGCAGGGAGGGGGCTAGCGGGGCCCATACGCAGTATTTT
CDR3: CASREGASGAHTQYF

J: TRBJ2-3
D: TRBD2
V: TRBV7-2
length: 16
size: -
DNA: TGTGCCAGCAGCTTAGCGCGAACTAGCGGGGGGGATACGCAGTATTTT
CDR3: CASSLARTSGGDTQYF

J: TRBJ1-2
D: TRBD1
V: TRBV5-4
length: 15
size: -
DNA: TGTGCCAGCAGCTCCAGACAGGGGTTTAACTATGGCTACACCTTC
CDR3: CASSSRQGFNYGYTF

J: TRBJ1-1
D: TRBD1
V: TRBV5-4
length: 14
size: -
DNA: TGTGCCAGCAGCATAGACAGGGGGCGGACTGAAGCTTTCTTT
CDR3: CASSIDRGRTEAFF

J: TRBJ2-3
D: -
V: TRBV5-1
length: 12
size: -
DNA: TGCGCCAGCAGCTTTTCCGAAGATACGCAGTATTTT
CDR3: CASSFSEDTQYF

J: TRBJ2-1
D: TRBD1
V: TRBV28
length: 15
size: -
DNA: TGTGCCAGCAGTTTAACCGGGACAGGGGCGAATGAGCAGTTCTTC
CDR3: CASSLTGTGANEQFF

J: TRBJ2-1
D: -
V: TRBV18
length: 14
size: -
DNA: TGTGCCAGCTCACCAGAGAGGGGGAACAATGAGCAGTTCTTC
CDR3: CASSPERGNNEQFF

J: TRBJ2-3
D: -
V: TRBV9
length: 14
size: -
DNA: TGTGCCAGCAGCGTAGGGGGTAGCATGGATACGCAGTATTTT
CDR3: CASSVGGSMDTQYF

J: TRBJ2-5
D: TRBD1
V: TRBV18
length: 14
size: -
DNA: TGTGCCAGCCGTTCGACAGGGAGTGGAGAGACCCAGTACTTC
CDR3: CASRSTGSGETQYF

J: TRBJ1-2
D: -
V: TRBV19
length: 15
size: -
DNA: TGTGCCAGTAGTAGTAGTCCCTCTTCTAACTATGGCTACACCTTC
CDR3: CASSSSPSSNYGYTF

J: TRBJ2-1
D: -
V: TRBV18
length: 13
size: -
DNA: TGTGCCAGCTCAATGGGACCCGTGGGTGTGCAGTTCTTC
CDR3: CASSMGPVGVQFF

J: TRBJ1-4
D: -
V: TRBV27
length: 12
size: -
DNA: TGTGCCGCCCGGGACGGGGGTGAAAAACTGTTTTTT
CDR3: CAARDGGEKLFF

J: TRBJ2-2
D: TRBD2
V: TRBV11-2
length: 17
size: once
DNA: TGTGCCAGCAGCGCCTCCTTGGGCGGGGGTGGACGTGGGGAGCTGTTTTTT
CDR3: CASSASLGGGGRGELFF

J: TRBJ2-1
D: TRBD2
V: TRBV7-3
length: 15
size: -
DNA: TGTGCCAGCAGCTTATCTGCGGGGGTCGGCAATGAGCAGTTCTTC
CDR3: CASSLSAGVGNEQFF

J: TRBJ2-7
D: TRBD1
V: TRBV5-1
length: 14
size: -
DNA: TGCGCCAGCAGCTTGGGACAGGGGGGAGACGAGCAGTACTTC
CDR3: CASSLGQGGDEQYF

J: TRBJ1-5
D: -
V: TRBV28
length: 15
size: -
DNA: TGTGCCAGCAGTTTAGGAGGCTGGGGCAATCAGCCCCAGCATTTT
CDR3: CASSLGGWGNQPQHF

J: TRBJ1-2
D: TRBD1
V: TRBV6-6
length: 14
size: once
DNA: TGTGCCAGCAGCTTGGACAGGAGGCCCCATGGCTACACCTTC
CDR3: CASSLDRRPHGYTF

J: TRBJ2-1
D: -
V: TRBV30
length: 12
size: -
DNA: TGTGCCTGGAGTTCTTGGGACAATGAGCAGTTCTTC
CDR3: CAWSSWDNEQFF

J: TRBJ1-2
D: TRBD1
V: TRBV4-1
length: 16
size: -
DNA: TGCGCCAGCAGCCAAGATCCACAGGGGGCGGCCTATGGCTACACCTTC
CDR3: CASSQDPQGAAYGYTF

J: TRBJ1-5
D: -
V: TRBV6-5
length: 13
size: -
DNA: TGTGCCAGCAACATGGCAGCAAATCAGCCCCAGCATTTT
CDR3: CASNMAANQPQHF

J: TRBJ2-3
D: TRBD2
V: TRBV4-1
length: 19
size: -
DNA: TGCGCCAGCAGCCAAGAAGGTATCGCGGGGGGGAGTAGAACAGATACGCAGTATTTT
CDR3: CASSQEGIAGGSRTDTQYF

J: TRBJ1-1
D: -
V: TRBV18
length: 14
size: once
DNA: TGTGCCAGCTCACCACCGGTCGGGGGACCTGAAGCTTTCTTT
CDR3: CASSPPVGGPEAFF

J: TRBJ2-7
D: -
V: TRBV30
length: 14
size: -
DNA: TGTGCCTGGGGACCCGGGTCGAGCTCCTACGAGCAGTACTTC
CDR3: CAWGPGSSSYEQYF

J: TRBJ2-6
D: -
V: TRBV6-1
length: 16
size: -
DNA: TGTGCCAGCAGTGGACGGACGGGCTCTGGGGCCAACGTCCTGACTTTC
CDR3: CASSGRTGSGANVLTF

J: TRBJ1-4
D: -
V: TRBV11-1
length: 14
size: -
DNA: TGTGCCAGCAGCTTAACTCCAACTAATGAAAAACTGTTTTTT
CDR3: CASSLTPTNEKLFF

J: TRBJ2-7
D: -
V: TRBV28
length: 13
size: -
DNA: TGTGCCAGCAGACAGATAGCTACCTACGAGCAGTACTTC
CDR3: CASRQIATYEQYF

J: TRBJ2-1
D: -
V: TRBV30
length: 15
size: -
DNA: TGTGCCTGGACTCGACAGACTTTTGACTACAATGAGCAGTTCTTC
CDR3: CAWTRQTFDYNEQFF

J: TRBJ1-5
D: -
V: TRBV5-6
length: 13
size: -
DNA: TGTGCCAGCAGCTTCGGTGGGGATCAGCCCCAGCATTTT
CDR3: CASSFGGDQPQHF

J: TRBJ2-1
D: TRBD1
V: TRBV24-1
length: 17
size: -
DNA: TGTGCCACCAGTGATCTGGCAGGGGGCCGCGACTACAATGAGCAGTTCTTC
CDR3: CATSDLAGGRDYNEQFF

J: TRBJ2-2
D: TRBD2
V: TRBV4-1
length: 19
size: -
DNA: TGCGCCAGCAGCCAAGATGGGACTAGCGGGGGGTTGAACACCGGGGAGCTGTTTTTT
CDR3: CASSQDGTSGGLNTGELFF